This T cell receptor beta chain was recovered during a study of T cells in Graves' hyperthyroidism and ophthalmopathy. Template material for amplifying TCR beta CDR3 regions consisted of RNA transcripts. An initial round of RT-PCR targeting the TCR CDR3 relied on the HTBI primer set. MiXCR was run by TCRdb on the multiplex PCR reads, yielding one entry per CDR3 protein. The data show hundreds of thousands of distinct CDR3 sequences, roughly 14% seen once. Comment on this clonotype: Given a much more abundant clone one base away, this may be a read error.

The CDR3 has 16 amino acids. Germline V gene sequence: CDR1 MNHEY, CDR2 SVGAGI. The V gene is TRBV6-5, the J gene TRBJ1-1, with D perhaps matching TRBD1 (5 bases). The sample taken for sequencing was blood. The sequence came from a woman aged 40 to 50 with Graves' ophthalmopathy. The CDR3 loop reads CASSYGAGTPNTEALF. CDR3 sequence (DNA): TGTGCCAGCAGTTATGGTGCCGGGACTCCGAACACTGAAGCTCTCTTT.